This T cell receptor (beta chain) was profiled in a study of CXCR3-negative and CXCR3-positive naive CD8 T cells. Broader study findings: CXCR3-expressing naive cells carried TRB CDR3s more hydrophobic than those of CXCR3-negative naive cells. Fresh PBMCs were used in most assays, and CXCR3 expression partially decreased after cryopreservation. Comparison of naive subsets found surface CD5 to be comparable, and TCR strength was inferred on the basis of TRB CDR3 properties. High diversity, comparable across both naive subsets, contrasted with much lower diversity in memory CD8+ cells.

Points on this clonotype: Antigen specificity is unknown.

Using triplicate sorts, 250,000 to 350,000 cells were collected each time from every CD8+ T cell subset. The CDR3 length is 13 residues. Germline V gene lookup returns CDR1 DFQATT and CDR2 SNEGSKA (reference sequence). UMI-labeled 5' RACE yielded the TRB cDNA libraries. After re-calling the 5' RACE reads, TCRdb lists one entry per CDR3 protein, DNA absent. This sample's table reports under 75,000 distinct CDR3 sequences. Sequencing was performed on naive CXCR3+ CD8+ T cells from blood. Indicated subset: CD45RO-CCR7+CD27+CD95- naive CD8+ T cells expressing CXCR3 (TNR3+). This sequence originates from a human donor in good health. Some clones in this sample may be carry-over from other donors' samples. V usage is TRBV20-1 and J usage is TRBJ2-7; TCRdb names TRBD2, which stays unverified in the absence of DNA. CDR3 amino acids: CSAREGLAGEQYF.